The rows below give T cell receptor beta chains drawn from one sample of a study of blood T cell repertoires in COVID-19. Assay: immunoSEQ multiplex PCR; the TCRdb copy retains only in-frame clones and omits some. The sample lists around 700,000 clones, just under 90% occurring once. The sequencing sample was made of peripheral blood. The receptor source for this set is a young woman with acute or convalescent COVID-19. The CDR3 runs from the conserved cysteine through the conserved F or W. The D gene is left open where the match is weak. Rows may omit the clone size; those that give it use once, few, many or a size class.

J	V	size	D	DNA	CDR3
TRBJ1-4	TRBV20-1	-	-	TGCAGTGGTTGGGCTGTGGAAAAACTGTTTTTT	CSGWAVEKLFF
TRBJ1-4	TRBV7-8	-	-	TGTGCCAGCAGGCGTACGGTGGCAACTAATGAAAAACTGTTTTTT	CASRRTVATNEKLFF
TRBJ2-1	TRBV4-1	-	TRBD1	TGCGCCAGCAGCCAAGATCCGGGACAGCCCTACAATGAGCAGTTCTTC	CASSQDPGQPYNEQFF
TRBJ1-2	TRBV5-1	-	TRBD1	TGCGCCAGCAGCTTGGAGGGGTCCGCAGGGGGCTATGGCTACACCTTC	CASSLEGSAGGYGYTF
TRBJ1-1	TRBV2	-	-	TGTGCCAGCAGCGTGGACAGTTATTCACGGACGGCTTTCTTT	CASSVDSYSRTAFF
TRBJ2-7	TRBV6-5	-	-	TGTGCCAGCAGTTACGGTAGGGGGAGCTCCTACGAGCAGTACTTC	CASSYGRGSSYEQYF
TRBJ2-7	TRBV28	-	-	TGTGCCAGCAGCTTACAGGGTCGGGGGAACGAGCAGTACTTC	CASSLQGRGNEQYF
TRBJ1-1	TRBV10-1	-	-	TGCGCCAGCAGTGAAGGGGAAACTGAAGCTTTCTTT	CASSEGETEAFF
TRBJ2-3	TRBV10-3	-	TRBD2	TGTGCCATCAGTGGGGCTAGCGGGGGAAGGACCACAGATACGCAGTATTTT	CAISGASGGRTTDTQYF
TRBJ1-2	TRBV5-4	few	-	TGTGCCAGCAGCAAACAGGGTTTTGATGGCTACACCTTC	CASSKQGFDGYTF
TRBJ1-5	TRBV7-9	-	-	TGTGCCAGCAGCCCGGGGGGTGGCAATCAGCCCCAGCATTTT	CASSPGGGNQPQHF
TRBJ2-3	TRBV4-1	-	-	TGCGCCAGCAGCCAATTCCACTTGCAGGGGATTCAGGCAGATACGCAGTATTTT	CASSQFHLQGIQADTQYF
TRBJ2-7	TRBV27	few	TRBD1	TGTGCCAGCAGTTTATCGGTTCTAGGTTCCGGGACAGGGGCCCCTTACGAGCAGTACTTC	CASSLSVLGSGTGAPYEQYF
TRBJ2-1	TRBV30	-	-	TGTGCCTGGAGCGTCGGGTTGGACTCCACCTTTGATGAGCAGTTCTTC	CAWSVGLDSTFDEQFF
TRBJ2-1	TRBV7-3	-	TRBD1	TGTGCCAGCAGCTGGGGCTTTCAGGGGGACAATGAGCAGTTCTTC	CASSWGFQGDNEQFF
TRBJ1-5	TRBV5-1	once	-	TGCGCCAGCAGCCCGGGAAGTTTCAATCAGCCCCAGCATTTT	CASSPGSFNQPQHF
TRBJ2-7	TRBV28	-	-	TGTGCCAGCAGTTTACTCTACGAGCAGTACTTC	CASSLLYEQYF
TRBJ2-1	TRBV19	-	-	TGTGCCAGTAGTGCCGTCAGGGGCTACAATGAGCAGTTCTTC	CASSAVRGYNEQFF
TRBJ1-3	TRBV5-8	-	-	TGTGCCAGCAGTTCGGGATTTGCGAGCTCTGGAAACACCATATATTTT	CASSSGFASSGNTIYF
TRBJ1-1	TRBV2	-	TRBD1	TGTGCCAGCTCGGGGACAGGGGCCGACACTGAAGCTTTCTTT	CASSGTGADTEAFF
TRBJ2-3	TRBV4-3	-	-	TGCGCCAGCAGCCAAGATACCCGGGGGGCGACGCCCACAGATACGCAGTATTTT	CASSQDTRGATPTDTQYF
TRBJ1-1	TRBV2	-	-	TGTGCCAGCCAACCCCACCACAAAAACACTGAAGCTTTCTTT	CASQPHHKNTEAFF
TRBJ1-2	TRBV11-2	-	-	TGTGCCAGCAGCTCCGCAGGGAACCCCTATGGCTACACCTTC	CASSSAGNPYGYTF
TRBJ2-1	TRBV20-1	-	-	TGCAGTGCTTGGCTTACACAGGAGCAGTTCTTC	CSAWLTQEQFF
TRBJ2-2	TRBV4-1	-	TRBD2	TGCGCCAGCAGCCGAGACCCGGGGGGGGAGCCAAACACCGGGGAGCTGTTTTTT	CASSRDPGGEPNTGELFF
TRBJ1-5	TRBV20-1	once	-	TGCAGTGCTAGTCTAGGACACCGAAATCAGCCCCAGCATTTT	CSASLGHRNQPQHF
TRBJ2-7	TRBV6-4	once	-	TGTGCCAGCAGGGCCGGGTCCTACGAGCAGTACTTC	CASRAGSYEQYF
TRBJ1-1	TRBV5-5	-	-	TGTGCCAGCAGCTTGACAGAGACCAACACTGAAGCTTTCTTT	CASSLTETNTEAFF
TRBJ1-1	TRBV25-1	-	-	TGTGCCAGCAGTCAGAGAGGAACTGAAGCTTTCTTT	CASSQRGTEAFF
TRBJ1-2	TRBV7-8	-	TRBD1	TGTGCCAGCAGCTTTAGGACAGGTGGGAGCTATGGCTACACCTTC	CASSFRTGGSYGYTF
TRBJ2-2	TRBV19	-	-	TGTGCCAGTAGTCTTCGGACAGTCTTAAGGAGACCCGGGGAGCTGTTTTTT	CASSLRTVLRRPGELFF
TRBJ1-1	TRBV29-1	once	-	TGCAGCGTTGGCAGGCCGAACACTGAAGCTTTCTTT	CSVGRPNTEAFF
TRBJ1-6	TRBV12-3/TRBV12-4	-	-	TGTGCCAGCAGTGGAAGGACAGTATCACCCCTCCACTTT	CASSGRTVSPLHF
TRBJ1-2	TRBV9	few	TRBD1	TGTGCCAGCAGCGCAGACCCGGGACAGGGATTTCATGGCTACACCTTC	CASSADPGQGFHGYTF
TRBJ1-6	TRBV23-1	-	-	TGCGCCAGCGAGCGAGACAGTTTCAATTCACCCCTCCACTTT	CASERDSFNSPLHF
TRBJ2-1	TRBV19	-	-	TGTGCCAGTAGTATAGATGGCAGGGGCCCCAATGAGCAGTTCTTC	CASSIDGRGPNEQFF
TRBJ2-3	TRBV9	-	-	TGTGCCAGCACCCCTAGGCGAACAGATACGCAGTATTTT	CASTPRRTDTQYF
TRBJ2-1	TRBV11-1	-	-	TGTGCCAGCAGCTTAGGTGAGGGTGAGCAGTTCTTC	CASSLGEGEQFF
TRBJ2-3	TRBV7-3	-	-	TGTGCCAGCAGCTGGTCCGGAGGGAGAGATACGCAGTATTTT	CASSWSGGRDTQYF
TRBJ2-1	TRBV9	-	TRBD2	TGTGCCAGCAGCGTAGATGGACTAGCTGGGGATGAGCAGTTCTTC	CASSVDGLAGDEQFF